The 5 T cell receptor beta chains below all came from one sample that was sequenced in a study of graft-versus-host responses after intestinal transplantation. Their target antigens are unknown. Profiling relied on immunoSEQ multiplex PCR, and the TCRdb table lists in-frame clones only, not all of them. This table has about 26,000 clones, 82% appearing once. This material consisted of unstimulated CD4+ T cells sorted from spleen or lymph node cells, taken before intestinal transplant. The receptors come from a human donor who received an intestinal transplant.

The chain couples TRBV19 to TRBJ2-7; 8 bases fit TRBD1. Germline V lookup: CDR1 LNHDA, CDR2 SQIVND (reference sequence). The V segment lost 3 bases and the J segment 2 bases; nucleotides outside the gene matches: 3. This CDR3 is 14 amino acids long. The CDR3 DNA reads TGTGCCAGTAGTATCGACAGGGGACCCTACGAGCAGTACTTC. Translating it yields CASSIDRGPYEQYF.

The chain couples TRBV11-3 to TRBJ2-1, with D perhaps TRBD1 or TRBD2 (5 bases each). The CDR3 extends over 15 amino acids. Between the trimmed V and J ends, which lost 1 base and 5 bases, there was a span of 12 bases. The V gene's germline CDR1 is SGHNT and CDR2 YENEEA. CDR3 protein: CASSLAGASNNEQFF. CDR3 in DNA: TGTGCCAGCAGCTTAGCCGGGGCGAGTAACAATGAGCAGTTCTTC.

V and J are TRBV5-1 and TRBJ2-2; D unresolved. The V end lost 3 bases, the J end lost 0 bases, and 3 bases lay between the germline ends. The germline CDR1 and CDR2 sequences are SGHRS and YFSETQ. The CDR3 spans 13 residues. CDR3 in amino acids: CASSYTNTGELFF. DNA for the CDR3: TGCGCCAGCAGCTACACGAACACCGGGGAGCTGTTTTTT.

Turning to this clone: Other DNA sequences in this specimen translate into the identical CDR3. V is TRBV18 and J is TRBJ2-7; 9 nucleotides match TRBD1. This CDR3 comprises 18 residues. Germline V gene data show CDR1 as KGHSH and CDR2 as LQKENI. With 1 base clipped from V and 1 base from J, the junction kept 11 bases outside the gene matches. CDR3 nucleotides: TGTGCCAGCTCACCACGTTCGGGACAGGGATTCAGTTCCTACGAGCAGTACTTC. This encodes CASSPRSGQGFSSYEQYF.

The chain carries TRBV6-4 and TRBJ1-2, with 9 bases aligning to TRBD1. CDR1 is MRHNA, CDR2 SNTAGT, per germline. The CDR3 length is 14 residues. The ends lost 6 bases at V and 4 bases at J; junction bases unmatched: 6. DNA for the CDR3: TGTGCCAGCAGGCCGGGGACAGGGTTCTATGGCTACACCTTC. This sequence encodes CASRPGTGFYGYTF.